Sequencing of this TCR beta chain was carried out in a study of immune characterization of retroperitoneal liposarcoma (dated 2019 in TCRdb). The library was produced with PCR. Instrument used: NextSeq 500. The public reads were run again by TCRdb, first through fastp at Q25 and then through MiXCR, and only productive beta chains were kept. Merged by CDR3 protein, the rows form single entries marked with the most common genes and DNA. The sample yields approximately 3,200 distinct CDR3 sequences; roughly 26% were counted once. The ten largest clones take up 15% to 18% of the sample. Compared with the rest of its sample, this clonotype is medium-sized (0.01 to 0.1%). Its specific antigen is unknown. No quality values exist for individual bases; no much larger clone is one base distant. This receptor was identified in a female donor with retroperitoneal liposarcoma. The sequenced sample was tumor tissue.

The sequence in DNA is TGTGCCAGCTCCGTAGCGGGAGGAAGAGAGACCCAGTACTTC. It translates to CASSVAGGRETQYF. The sequence links TRBV6-1 to TRBJ2-5; TRBD2 lines up with 10 middle nucleotides. The CDR3 spans 14 residues, from the cysteine through the phenylalanine. Only CDR3 DNA remains: 42 bases, in frame from the first base. The germline V gene yields MNHNS for CDR1 and SASEGT for CDR2. Ends trimmed: V by 8 bases, J by 4 bases; bases unmatched to a gene: 7.